This TCR beta chain comes out of a study of T cells after posttransplantation cyclophosphamide. Whole-study results and caveats: Donor CD8+ memory clones often dominated recipient blood repertoires at later times.

This clone appeared many times. Its matching antigen is unknown. Per the germline V gene, CDR1 is SGHVS and CDR2 is FNYEAQ. V lost 5 bases to trimming and J lost 0 bases, with 10 bases between them. CDR3 length: 14 residues. Cyclophosphamide on days +3 and +4 followed busulfan-fludarabine conditioning and a marrow graft. This table comes from immunoSEQ multiplex PCR, and its TCRdb copy is limited to in-frame clones, with some not included. Captured here are some 17,000 clones, none seen once; the top ten comprise about 0.54%. This chain connects TRBV7-6 to TRBJ1-1; weak D call: TRBD1 (5 bases). Sample: PBMCs, taken after allogeneic stem cell transplant with posttransplant cyclophosphamide. The source is a female patient aged 30 to 40 who received an allogeneic stem cell transplant from a related donor, was CMV-positive, and had no GVHD. The graft donor may account for some of the T cells. The CDR3 sequence: CASSVTGVNTEAFF. The CDR3 DNA reads TGTGCCAGCAGCGTAACGGGGGTGAACACTGAAGCTTTCTTT.